This T cell receptor (beta chain) came from a study of post-analysis software for immune sequencing data. With regard to this clonotype: What it binds is not known.

Researchers reported that TCR beta cDNA libraries carried unique molecular identifiers. Starting from about 0.94 to 9.7 million T cells, the study yielded hundreds of thousands of cDNA molecules. TCRdb reprocessed the PCR reads with MiXCR, giving one entry per CDR3 protein. This table holds about 770,000 distinct CDR3 sequences, about 45% found once. Study-wide results and caveats: The five TRBV segments detected at higher frequency in patients than in controls included TRBV5-6, TRBV5-1 and TRBV20-1. Multiple sclerosis was associated with a significant reduction in normalized Chao1 diversity relative to controls.

Germline V CDR1 and CDR2: ENHRY, SYGVKD. The V gene lost 8 bases and the J gene lost 10 bases, with 27 bases spanning the gap. CDR3 length: 16 residues. The source of this sequence is a girl aged 10 to 17 with multiple sclerosis. Source material: blood. The rearrangement links TRBV10-3 to TRBJ2-1, with D maybe TRBD2 (7 bases). This CDR3 reads CAIGGTSALEGGEQFF. CDR3 bases: TGTGCCATCGGGGGCACTAGCGCTCTCGAGGGAGGGGAGCAGTTCTTC.